Included here is one TCR beta chain sequence, with context. Germline V gene data show CDR1 as MNHEY and CDR2 as SVGAGI. This CDR3 has 15 residues. V was trimmed by 0 bases and J by 4 bases, leaving 12 bases between them. This sample is part of a study of blood T cell repertoires in COVID-19. About the research overall: Samples of COVID-19 (acute and convalescent) were obtained from the United States, Italy and Spain. PBMCs, B-cell-depleted T cells, or T cells provided the cDNA or gDNA that made up the material.

Measured with immunoSEQ multiplex PCR; TCRdb has only the in-frame clones, and not every one. The profile shows 470,000 or so clones, around 90% of them singletons. The rearrangement links TRBV6-5 to TRBJ2-5; D possibly corresponds to TRBD1 (6 bases). Sequencing was performed on PBMCs or T cells enriched from blood (not recorded which). The sequence was collected from a woman aged 18 to 35 with acute COVID-19. The CDR3 region is CASSYSTSRGETQYF. The CDR3 nucleotides read TGTGCCAGCAGTTACTCGACGAGCAGGGGAGAGACCCAGTACTTC.